A selection of T cell receptor beta chains follows, all from one sample in a study of T-cell memory formation after mild COVID-19. TCRdb called the 5' RACE reads again in MiXCR, with one record for every CDR3 protein. The sample carries around 250,000 distinct CDR3 sequences, about 17% recorded once. Material for sequencing was PBMCs or a T cell subset sorted from them (not recorded which). The receptor set was obtained from a man between 18 and 35 years old who had mild COVID-19 (a few samples of this study predate the infection). Cell type and time point are not known. Both conserved end residues are part of each CDR3. D genes are given only for firm matches. Not every row has a clone size; where given, it reads once, few, many or a size class.

size: few
D: -
V: TRBV9
J: TRBJ2-2
DNA: TGTGCCAGCAGCTTCGTGGGGATGGCGAACACCGGGGAGCTGTTTTTT
CDR3: CASSFVGMANTGELFF

size: -
D: -
V: TRBV7-9
J: TRBJ2-3
DNA: TGTGCCAGCAGCTTAACGGCTAGCGCGGGCACAGATACGCAGTATTTT
CDR3: CASSLTASAGTDTQYF

size: few
D: -
V: TRBV4-3
J: TRBJ1-5
DNA: TGCGCCAGCAGCCAAAGGGTCGGGCAGCCCCAGCATTTT
CDR3: CASSQRVGQPQHF

size: few
D: TRBD2
V: TRBV5-1
J: TRBJ2-5
DNA: TGCGCCAGCAGCAGACTAGCGGGGGGCCTCCAAGAGACCCAGTACTTC
CDR3: CASSRLAGGLQETQYF

size: -
D: -
V: TRBV7-2
J: TRBJ1-4
DNA: TGTGCCAGCAGCTCCTGGGTAAATGAAAAACTGTTTTTT
CDR3: CASSSWVNEKLFF

size: few
D: -
V: TRBV6-5
J: TRBJ1-1
DNA: TGTGCCAGCAGTTACTCGGGTCTGGCGGTCACTGAAGCTTTCTTT
CDR3: CASSYSGLAVTEAFF

size: few
D: TRBD1
V: TRBV5-1
J: TRBJ2-2
DNA: TGCGCCACCCGCCCGGGACAGCTTAACACCGGGGAGCTGTTTTTT
CDR3: CATRPGQLNTGELFF

size: few
D: -
V: TRBV6-2/TRBV6-3
J: TRBJ1-2
DNA: TGTGCCAGCAGTTACGGGGCAGCGAACTATGGCTACACCTTC
CDR3: CASSYGAANYGYTF

size: many
D: -
V: TRBV6-5
J: TRBJ1-1
DNA: TGTGCCAGCAGTTATCTGACCAGGGGCCGGAACACTGAAGCTTTCTTT
CDR3: CASSYLTRGRNTEAFF

size: few
D: -
V: TRBV20-1
J: TRBJ1-1
DNA: TGCAGTGCTAGTACCTCAAACACTGAAGCTTTCTTT
CDR3: CSASTSNTEAFF

size: -
D: -
V: TRBV11-2
J: TRBJ2-5
DNA: TGTGCCAGCAGACCTTTACGGGGCGAAGCGCAAGAGACCCAGTACTTC
CDR3: CASRPLRGEAQETQYF

size: few
D: TRBD2
V: TRBV7-2
J: TRBJ2-7
DNA: TGTGCCAGCAGCGCCCAGGGTGGCGGGGGGGTCTACGAGCAGTACTTC
CDR3: CASSAQGGGGVYEQYF

size: -
D: -
V: TRBV7-2
J: TRBJ1-1
DNA: TGTGCCAGCAGCGCCGACGCCAGGGCGGCCACTGAAGCTTTCTTT
CDR3: CASSADARAATEAFF

size: few
D: -
V: TRBV19
J: TRBJ1-2
DNA: TGTGCCACCGGTCTCAATGGCTACACCTTC
CDR3: CATGLNGYTF

size: -
D: -
V: TRBV7-3
J: TRBJ2-3
DNA: TGTGCCAGCAGCCTACCGCCTCCGTCGGATACGCAGTATTTT
CDR3: CASSLPPPSDTQYF

size: few
D: -
V: TRBV10-3
J: TRBJ1-1
DNA: TGTGCCATCACTAAGGGGGAGGGCACTGAAGCTTTCTTT
CDR3: CAITKGEGTEAFF

size: -
D: -
V: TRBV9
J: TRBJ1-2
DNA: TGTGCCAGCAGCGCAGGTGGGGGCGCTGGCTACACCTTC
CDR3: CASSAGGGAGYTF

size: few
D: -
V: TRBV7-2
J: TRBJ1-3
DNA: TGTGCCAGCAGCTTGGACAGTGTAGTGTACACCATATATTTT
CDR3: CASSLDSVVYTIYF

size: few
D: -
V: TRBV5-1
J: TRBJ2-2
DNA: TGCGCCAGCAGCTTGGAGGGGACCAGCGTCGGCACCGGGGAGCTGTTTTTT
CDR3: CASSLEGTSVGTGELFF

size: few
D: -
V: TRBV27
J: TRBJ2-6
DNA: TGTGCCAGCAGTTTATGGTCAGGAGGGTGGTCTGGGGCCAACGTCCTGACTTTC
CDR3: CASSLWSGGWSGANVLTF

size: -
D: -
V: TRBV7-2
J: TRBJ1-6
DNA: TGTGCCAGCAGCTTTCAGGGCTTGGATTCACCCCTCCACTTT
CDR3: CASSFQGLDSPLHF

size: few
D: -
V: TRBV6-6
J: TRBJ1-1
DNA: TGTGCCAGCAGTTACTCGTGGGAGATTGGGAACACTGAAGCTTTCTTT
CDR3: CASSYSWEIGNTEAFF

size: -
D: TRBD1
V: TRBV19
J: TRBJ1-1
DNA: TGTGCCAGTAGCCGGACAGGCGAGAACACTGAAGCTTTCTTT
CDR3: CASSRTGENTEAFF

size: -
D: -
V: TRBV13
J: TRBJ2-3
DNA: TGTGCCAGCAGCCTCACAGGGCGGGATACGCAGTATTTT
CDR3: CASSLTGRDTQYF